This is a list of T cell receptor beta chains from one sample in a study of T cell changes during pregnancy in multiple sclerosis. The protocol was immunoSEQ multiplex PCR, while the TCRdb copy is restricted to in-frame clones and leaves out a portion. The sample lists about 55,000 clones, 94% occurring once. Sequencing used CD8+ T cells from peripheral blood mononuclear cells, obtained after pregnancy. The receptors were gathered from a female donor with multiple sclerosis, enrolled in a pregnancy study. The CDR3 runs from the conserved cysteine through the conserved F or W. D genes are given only for firm matches. Some rows mark clone size as missing; the rest say once, few, many or name a class of expanded clone.

v_gene	d_gene	abundance	j_gene	CDR3nt	CDR3aa
TRBV5-1	TRBD1	-	TRBJ2-5	TGCGCCAGCAGCTTCGGGACAGGGGGGCAAGAGACCCAGTACTTC	CASSFGTGGQETQYF
TRBV25-1	-	-	TRBJ2-3	TGTGCCAGCAACGCAGGGTCTAGCACAGATACGCAGTATTTT	CASNAGSSTDTQYF
TRBV27	TRBD2	-	TRBJ2-3	TGTGCCAGCAGTCGGACTAGTCTCGCTAGCACAGATACGCAGTATTTT	CASSRTSLASTDTQYF
TRBV28	-	-	TRBJ2-1	TGTGCCAGCAGTTTAGAGGGAGGAGACAATGAGCAGTTCTTC	CASSLEGGDNEQFF
TRBV25-1	-	-	TRBJ2-7	TGTGCCAGCAGTGCGCTCTCAGGGCTCTCCTACGAGCAGTACTTC	CASSALSGLSYEQYF
TRBV9	TRBD2	-	TRBJ2-7	TGTGCCAGCAGCGTAGCCGGGAGCGGGAGAGGTGAGCAGTACTTC	CASSVAGSGRGEQYF
TRBV2	-	once	TRBJ2-2	TGTGCCAGCAGAGGAGGAACCATTGATACCGGGGAGCTGTTTTTT	CASRGGTIDTGELFF
TRBV4-1	-	-	TRBJ1-2	TGCGCCAGCAGCCACCCCGCCAGACATCCTAACTATGGCTACACCTTC	CASSHPARHPNYGYTF
TRBV7-8	-	-	TRBJ1-5	TGTGCCAGCAGCTTAGCCGGGGGGGGCAATCAGCCCCAGCATTTT	CASSLAGGGNQPQHF
TRBV2	-	-	TRBJ2-1	TGTGCCAGCAGTGAACTAGCCCCTGTCACGGGTGAGCAGTTCTTC	CASSELAPVTGEQFF
TRBV19	-	once	TRBJ1-5	TGTGCCAGTAGTTGGGGGACAAATCAGCCCCAGCATTTT	CASSWGTNQPQHF
TRBV5-1	TRBD1	-	TRBJ2-7	TGCGCCAGCAGCTCTTCGACAGGGTACACTAGCGAGCAGTACTTC	CASSSSTGYTSEQYF
TRBV19	TRBD2	-	TRBJ2-7	TGTGCCAGTAGTATCACCGGGGGGGGCTCCTACGAGCAGTACTTC	CASSITGGGSYEQYF
TRBV30	-	-	TRBJ2-3	TGTGCCTGGAGGGACCTAAGGGAGAAAGAAGATACGCAGTATTTT	CAWRDLREKEDTQYF
TRBV9	-	-	TRBJ2-7	TGTGCCAGCAGCCCTTCCTTAAGGCAGAGCGACGGGCAGTACTTC	CASSPSLRQSDGQYF
TRBV5-4	-	-	TRBJ2-7	TGTGCCAGCAGCTTGGCCCCGGGGACCTACGAGCAGTACTTC	CASSLAPGTYEQYF
TRBV6-6	TRBD2	-	TRBJ2-2	TGTGCCAGCAGGGGACTAGCGGAAGACACCGGGGAGCTGTTTTTT	CASRGLAEDTGELFF
TRBV30	TRBD2	-	TRBJ2-2	TGTGCCTGGTCTTTAGCGGGACTCAACACCGGGGAGCTGTTTTTT	CAWSLAGLNTGELFF
TRBV6-4	TRBD2	-	TRBJ2-1	TGTGCCAGCAGTGACGGGCTAGCGGGAATCAATGAGCAGTTCTTC	CASSDGLAGINEQFF
TRBV11-2	TRBD2	-	TRBJ2-1	TGTGCCAGCAGCTCCCGGACTAGCGGGAGGATTCCTAATGAGCAGTTCTTC	CASSSRTSGRIPNEQFF
TRBV27	TRBD1	-	TRBJ2-7	TGTGCCAGCAGTTTTCAGGGGGAAAGCTCCTACGAGCAGTACTTC	CASSFQGESSYEQYF
TRBV5-4	TRBD1	-	TRBJ2-5	TGTGCCAGCAGCCTAGGACAGGGGGCGTCCCAAGAGACCCAGTACTTC	CASSLGQGASQETQYF
TRBV5-1	-	-	TRBJ2-7	TGCGCCAGCAGCTTGGCCATTAACAGGGTTCACGAGCAGTACTTC	CASSLAINRVHEQYF
TRBV14	-	-	TRBJ1-2	TGTGCCAGCAGCCAAGGGCAGGCGGGGGGCTACACCTTC	CASSQGQAGGYTF
TRBV19	-	-	TRBJ2-1	TGTGCCAGTAGTATTGACAGGCACAATGAGCAGTTCTTC	CASSIDRHNEQFF
TRBV27	-	-	TRBJ2-7	TGTGCCAGCAGTTTATTAGACAGAGGCTACGAGCAGTACTTC	CASSLLDRGYEQYF
TRBV13	TRBD2	-	TRBJ2-2	TGTGCCAGCAGCCCCGGGACTAGCGGTTCCACCGGGGAGCTGTTTTTT	CASSPGTSGSTGELFF
TRBV2	TRBD1	-	TRBJ2-2	TGTGCCAGCTACGGGGACAGAAAGAACACCGGGGAGCTGTTTTTT	CASYGDRKNTGELFF
TRBV5-1	-	-	TRBJ1-3	TGCGCCAGCAGCTTAAAAGGAGCCCGGGCAGGGATCTCTGGAAACACCATATATTTT	CASSLKGARAGISGNTIYF
TRBV5-1	-	-	TRBJ2-7	TGCGCCAGCAGCTTAAAGCCGGGAAGGCGCTCGACCTACGAGCAGTACTTC	CASSLKPGRRSTYEQYF